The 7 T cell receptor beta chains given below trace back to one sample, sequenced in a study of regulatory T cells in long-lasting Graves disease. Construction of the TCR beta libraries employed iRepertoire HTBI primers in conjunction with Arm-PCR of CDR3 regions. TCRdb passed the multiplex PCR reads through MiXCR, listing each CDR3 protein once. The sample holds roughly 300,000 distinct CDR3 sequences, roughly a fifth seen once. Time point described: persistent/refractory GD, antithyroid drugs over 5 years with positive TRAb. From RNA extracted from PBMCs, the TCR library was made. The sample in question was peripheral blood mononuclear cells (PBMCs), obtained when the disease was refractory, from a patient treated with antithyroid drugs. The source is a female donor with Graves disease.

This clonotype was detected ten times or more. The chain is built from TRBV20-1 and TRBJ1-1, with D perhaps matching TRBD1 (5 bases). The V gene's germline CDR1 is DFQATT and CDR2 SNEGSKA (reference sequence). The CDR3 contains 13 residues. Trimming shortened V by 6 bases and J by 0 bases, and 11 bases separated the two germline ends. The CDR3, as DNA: TGCAGTGCGGCACAGGAGTTGAACACTGAAGCTTTCTTT. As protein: CSAAQELNTEAFF.

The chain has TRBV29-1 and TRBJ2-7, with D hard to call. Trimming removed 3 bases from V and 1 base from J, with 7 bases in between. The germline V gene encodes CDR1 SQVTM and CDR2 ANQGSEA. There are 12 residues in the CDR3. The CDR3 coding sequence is TGCAGCGTTGAGGCCGGTTCCTACGAGCAGTACTTC. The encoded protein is CSVEAGSYEQYF.

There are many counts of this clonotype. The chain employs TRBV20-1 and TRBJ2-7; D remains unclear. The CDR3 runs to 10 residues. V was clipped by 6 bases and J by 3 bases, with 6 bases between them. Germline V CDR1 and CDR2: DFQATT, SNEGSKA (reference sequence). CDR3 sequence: CSAQSYEQYF. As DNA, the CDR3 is TGCAGTGCCCAAAGCTACGAGCAGTACTTC.

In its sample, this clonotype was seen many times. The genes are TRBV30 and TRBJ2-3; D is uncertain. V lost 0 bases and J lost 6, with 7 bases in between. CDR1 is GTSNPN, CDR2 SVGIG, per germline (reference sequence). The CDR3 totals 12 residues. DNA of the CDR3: TGTGCCTGGAGTGTTGGCGTGGATACGCAGTATTTT. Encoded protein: CAWSVGVDTQYF. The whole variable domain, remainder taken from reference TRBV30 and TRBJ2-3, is SQTIHQWPATLVQPVGSPLSLECTVEGTSNPNLYWYRQAAGRGLQLLFYSVGIGQISSEVPQNLSASRPQDRQFILSSKKLLLSDSGFYLCAWSVGVDTQYFGPGTRLTVL.

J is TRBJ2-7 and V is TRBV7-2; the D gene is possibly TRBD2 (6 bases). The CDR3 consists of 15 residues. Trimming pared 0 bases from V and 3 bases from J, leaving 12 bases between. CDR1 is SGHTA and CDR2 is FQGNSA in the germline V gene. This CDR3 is CASSLAGVGGYEQYF. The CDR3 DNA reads TGTGCCAGCAGCTTAGCAGGAGTGGGAGGCTACGAGCAGTACTTC.

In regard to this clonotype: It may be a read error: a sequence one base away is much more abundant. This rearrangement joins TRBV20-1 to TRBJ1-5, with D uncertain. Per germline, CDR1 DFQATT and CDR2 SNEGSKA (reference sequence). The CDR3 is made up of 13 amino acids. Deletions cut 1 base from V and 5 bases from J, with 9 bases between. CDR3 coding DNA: TGCAGTGCTAGAGGGACGAGCGATCAGCCCCAGCATTTT. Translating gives CSARGTSDQPQHF.

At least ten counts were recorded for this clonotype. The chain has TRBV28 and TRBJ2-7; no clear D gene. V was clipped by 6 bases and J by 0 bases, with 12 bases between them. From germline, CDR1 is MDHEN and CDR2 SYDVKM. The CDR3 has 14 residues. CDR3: CASSSTSSSYEQYF. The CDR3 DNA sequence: TGTGCCAGCAGCTCGACATCCAGCTCCTACGAGCAGTACTTC.